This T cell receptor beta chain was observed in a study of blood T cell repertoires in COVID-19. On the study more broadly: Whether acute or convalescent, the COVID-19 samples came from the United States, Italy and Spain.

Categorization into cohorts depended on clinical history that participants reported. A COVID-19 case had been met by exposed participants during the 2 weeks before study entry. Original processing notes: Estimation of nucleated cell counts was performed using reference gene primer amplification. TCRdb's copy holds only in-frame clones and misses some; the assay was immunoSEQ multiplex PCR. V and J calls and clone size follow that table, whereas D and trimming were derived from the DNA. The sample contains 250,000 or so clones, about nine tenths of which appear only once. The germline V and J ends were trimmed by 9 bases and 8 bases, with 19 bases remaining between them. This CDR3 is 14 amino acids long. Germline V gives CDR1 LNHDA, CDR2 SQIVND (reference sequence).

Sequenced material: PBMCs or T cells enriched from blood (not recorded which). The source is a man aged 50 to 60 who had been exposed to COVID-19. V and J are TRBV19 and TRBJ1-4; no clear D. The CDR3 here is CASRTDIGGEKLFF. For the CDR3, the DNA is TGTGCCAGCCGAACAGACATTGGTGGAGAAAAACTGTTTTTT.